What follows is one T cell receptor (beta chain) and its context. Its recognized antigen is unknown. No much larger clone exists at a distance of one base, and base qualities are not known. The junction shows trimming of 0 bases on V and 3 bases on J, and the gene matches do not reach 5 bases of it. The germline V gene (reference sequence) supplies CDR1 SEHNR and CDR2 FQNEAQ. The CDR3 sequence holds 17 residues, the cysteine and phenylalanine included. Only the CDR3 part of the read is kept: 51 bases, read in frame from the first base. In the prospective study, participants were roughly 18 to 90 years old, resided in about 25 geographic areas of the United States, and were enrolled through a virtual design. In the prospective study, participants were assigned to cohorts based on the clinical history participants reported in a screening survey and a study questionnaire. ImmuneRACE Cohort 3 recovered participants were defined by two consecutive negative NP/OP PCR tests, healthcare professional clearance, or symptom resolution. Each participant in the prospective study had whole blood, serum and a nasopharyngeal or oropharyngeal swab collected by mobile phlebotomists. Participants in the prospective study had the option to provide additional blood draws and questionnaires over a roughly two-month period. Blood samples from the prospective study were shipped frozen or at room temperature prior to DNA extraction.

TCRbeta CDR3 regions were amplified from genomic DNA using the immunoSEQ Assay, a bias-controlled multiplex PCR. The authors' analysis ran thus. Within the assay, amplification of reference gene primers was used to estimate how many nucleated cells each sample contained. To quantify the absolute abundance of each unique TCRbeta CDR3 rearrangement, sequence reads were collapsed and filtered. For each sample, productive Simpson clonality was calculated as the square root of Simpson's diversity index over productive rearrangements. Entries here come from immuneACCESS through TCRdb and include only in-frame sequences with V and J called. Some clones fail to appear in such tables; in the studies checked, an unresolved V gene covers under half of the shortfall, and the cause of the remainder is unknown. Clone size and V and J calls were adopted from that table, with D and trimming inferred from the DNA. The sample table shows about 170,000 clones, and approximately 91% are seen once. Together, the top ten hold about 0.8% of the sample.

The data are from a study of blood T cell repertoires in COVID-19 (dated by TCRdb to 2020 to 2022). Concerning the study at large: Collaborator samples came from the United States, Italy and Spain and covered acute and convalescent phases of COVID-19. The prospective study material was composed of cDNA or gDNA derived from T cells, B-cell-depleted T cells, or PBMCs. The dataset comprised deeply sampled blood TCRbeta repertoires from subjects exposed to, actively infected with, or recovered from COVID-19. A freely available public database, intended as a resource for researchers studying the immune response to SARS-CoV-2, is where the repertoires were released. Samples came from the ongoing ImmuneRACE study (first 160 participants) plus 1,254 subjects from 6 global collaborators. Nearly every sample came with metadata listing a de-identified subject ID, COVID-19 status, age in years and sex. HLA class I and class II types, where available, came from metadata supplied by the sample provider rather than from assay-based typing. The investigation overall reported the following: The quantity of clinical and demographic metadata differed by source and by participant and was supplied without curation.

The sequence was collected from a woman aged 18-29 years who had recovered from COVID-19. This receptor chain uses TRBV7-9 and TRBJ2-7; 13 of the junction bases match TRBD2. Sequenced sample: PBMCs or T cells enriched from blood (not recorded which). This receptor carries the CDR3 CASSLALAGGLDYEQYF. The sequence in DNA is TGTGCCAGCAGCTTAGCACTAGCGGGAGGGCTGGACTACGAGCAGTACTTC. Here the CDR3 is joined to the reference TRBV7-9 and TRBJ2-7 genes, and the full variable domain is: DTGVSQNPRHKITKRGQNVTFRCDPISEHNRLYWYRQTLGQGPEFLTYFQNEAQLEKSRLLSDRFSAERPKGSFSTLEIQRTEQGDSAMYLCASSLALAGGLDYEQYFGPGTRLTVT.